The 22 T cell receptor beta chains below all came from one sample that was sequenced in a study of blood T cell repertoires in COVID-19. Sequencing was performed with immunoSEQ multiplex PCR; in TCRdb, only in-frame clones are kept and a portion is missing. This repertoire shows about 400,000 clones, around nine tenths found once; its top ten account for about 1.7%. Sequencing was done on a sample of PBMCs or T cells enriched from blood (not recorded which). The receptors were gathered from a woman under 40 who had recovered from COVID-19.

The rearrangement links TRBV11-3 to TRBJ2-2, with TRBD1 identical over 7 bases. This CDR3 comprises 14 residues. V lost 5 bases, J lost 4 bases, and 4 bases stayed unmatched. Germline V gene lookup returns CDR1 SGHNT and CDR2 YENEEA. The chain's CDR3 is CASSPSGGTGELFF. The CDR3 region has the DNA TGTGCCAGCAGCCCATCAGGGGGCACCGGGGAGCTGTTTTTT.

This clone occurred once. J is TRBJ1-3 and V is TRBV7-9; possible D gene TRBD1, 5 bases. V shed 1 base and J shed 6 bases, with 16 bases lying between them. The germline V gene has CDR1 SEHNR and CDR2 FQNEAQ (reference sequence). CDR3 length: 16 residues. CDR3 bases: TGTGCCAGCAGCTTAGTGTCCGGGACTTTTGTAAACACCATATATTTT. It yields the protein CASSLVSGTFVNTIYF.

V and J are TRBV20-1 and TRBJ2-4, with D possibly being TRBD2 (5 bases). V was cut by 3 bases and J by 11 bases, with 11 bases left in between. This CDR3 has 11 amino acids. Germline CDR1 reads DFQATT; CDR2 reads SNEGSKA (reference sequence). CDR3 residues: CSARVLEVQYF. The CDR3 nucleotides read TGCAGTGCTAGGGTTCTGGAGGTTCAGTACTTC.

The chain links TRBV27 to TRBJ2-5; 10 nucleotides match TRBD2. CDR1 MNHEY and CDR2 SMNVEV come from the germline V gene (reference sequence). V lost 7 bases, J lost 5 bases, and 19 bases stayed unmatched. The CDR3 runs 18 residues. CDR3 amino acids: CASTLRRVAGGPVETQYF. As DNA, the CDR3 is TGTGCCAGCACCCTTCGTCGGGTAGCGGGGGGACCTGTGGAGACCCAGTACTTC.

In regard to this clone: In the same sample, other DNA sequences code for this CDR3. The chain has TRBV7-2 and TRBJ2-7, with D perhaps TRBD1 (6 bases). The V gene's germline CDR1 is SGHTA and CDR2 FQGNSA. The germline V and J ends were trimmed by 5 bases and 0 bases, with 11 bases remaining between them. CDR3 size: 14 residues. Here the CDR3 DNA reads TGTGCCAGCAGCCGGGACAAAAGCTCCTACGAGCAGTACTTC. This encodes CASSRDKSSYEQYF.

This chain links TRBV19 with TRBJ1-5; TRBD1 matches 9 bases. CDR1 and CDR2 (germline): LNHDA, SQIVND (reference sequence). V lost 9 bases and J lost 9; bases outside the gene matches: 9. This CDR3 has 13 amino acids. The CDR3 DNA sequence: TGTGCCAGCAGCGACAGGGGGGAACGGCCCCAGCATTTT. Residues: CASSDRGERPQHF.

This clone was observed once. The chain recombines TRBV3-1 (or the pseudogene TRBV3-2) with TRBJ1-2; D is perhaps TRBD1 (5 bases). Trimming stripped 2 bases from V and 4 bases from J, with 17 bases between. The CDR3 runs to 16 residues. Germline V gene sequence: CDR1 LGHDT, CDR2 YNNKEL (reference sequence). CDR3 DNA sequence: TGTGCCAGCAGCCAACTCCCCGTTTTAGGGGCCTATGGCTACACCTTC. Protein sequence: CASSQLPVLGAYGYTF.

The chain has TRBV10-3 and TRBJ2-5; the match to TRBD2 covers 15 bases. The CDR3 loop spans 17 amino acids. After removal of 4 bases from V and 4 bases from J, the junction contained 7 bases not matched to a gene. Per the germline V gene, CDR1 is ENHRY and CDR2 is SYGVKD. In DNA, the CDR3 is TGTGCCATCAGTGGAGAAGGACTAGCGGGGGGGATAGAGACCCAGTACTTC. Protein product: CAISGEGLAGGIETQYF.

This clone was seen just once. The CDR3 protein is CASSQDPQTGAPTF. The CDR3 DNA reads as TGTGCCAGCAGCCAAGATCCCCAGACAGGGGCCCCCACCTTC. This sequence joins TRBV3-1 (or the pseudogene TRBV3-2) and TRBJ1-2, with 8 bases matching TRBD1. V shed 0 bases, J shed 13 bases, and the junction held 10 bases outside the gene matches. Germline V gene sequence: CDR1 LGHDT, CDR2 YNNKEL (reference sequence). This CDR3 is built from 14 residues.

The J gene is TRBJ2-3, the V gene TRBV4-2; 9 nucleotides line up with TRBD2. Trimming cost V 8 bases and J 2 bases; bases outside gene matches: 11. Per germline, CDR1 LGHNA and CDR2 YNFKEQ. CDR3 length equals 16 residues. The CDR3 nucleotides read TGTGCCAGCCGGGTGGCTAGCGGGATATACACAGATACGCAGTATTTT. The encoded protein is CASRVASGIYTDTQYF.

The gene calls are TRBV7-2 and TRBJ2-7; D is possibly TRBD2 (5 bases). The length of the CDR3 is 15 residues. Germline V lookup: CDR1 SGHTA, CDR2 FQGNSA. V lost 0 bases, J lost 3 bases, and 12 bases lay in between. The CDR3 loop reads CASSLASADFYEQYF. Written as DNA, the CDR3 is TGTGCCAGCAGCTTAGCGAGCGCGGACTTCTACGAGCAGTACTTC.

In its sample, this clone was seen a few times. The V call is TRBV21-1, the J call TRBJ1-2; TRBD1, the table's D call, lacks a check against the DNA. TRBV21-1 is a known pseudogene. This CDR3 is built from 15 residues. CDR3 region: CASSKGIRGAYGYTF. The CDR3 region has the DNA TGTGCCAGCAGCAAAGGAATCAGGGGAGCCTATGGCTACACCTTC.

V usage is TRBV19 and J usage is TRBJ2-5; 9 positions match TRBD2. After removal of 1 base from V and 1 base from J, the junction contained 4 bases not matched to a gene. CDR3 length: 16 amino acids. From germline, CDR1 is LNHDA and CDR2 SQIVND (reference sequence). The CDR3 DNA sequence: TGTGCCAGTAGTATAGGGAGCGGGGGGCTCCAAGAGACCCAGTACTTC. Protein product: CASSIGSGGLQETQYF.

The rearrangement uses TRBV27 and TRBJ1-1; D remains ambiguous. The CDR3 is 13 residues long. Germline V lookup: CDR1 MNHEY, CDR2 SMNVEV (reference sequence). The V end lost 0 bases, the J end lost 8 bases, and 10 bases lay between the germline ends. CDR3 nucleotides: TGTGCCAGCAGTTTATCTCTACAGCAAGAAGCTTTCTTT. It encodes CASSLSLQQEAFF.

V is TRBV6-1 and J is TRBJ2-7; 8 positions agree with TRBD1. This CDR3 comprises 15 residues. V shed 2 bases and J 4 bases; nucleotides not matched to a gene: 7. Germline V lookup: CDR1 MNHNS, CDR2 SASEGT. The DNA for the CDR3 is TGTGCCAGCAGTGAAATCCCCCAGGGGGCGTACGAGCAGTACTTC. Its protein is CASSEIPQGAYEQYF.

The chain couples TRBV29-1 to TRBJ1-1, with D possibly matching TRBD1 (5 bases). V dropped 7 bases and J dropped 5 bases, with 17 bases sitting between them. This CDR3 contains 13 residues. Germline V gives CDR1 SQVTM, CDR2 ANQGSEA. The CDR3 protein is CSGAQSGGTEAFF. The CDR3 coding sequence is TGCAGCGGCGCCCAGTCCGGGGGAACTGAAGCTTTCTTT.

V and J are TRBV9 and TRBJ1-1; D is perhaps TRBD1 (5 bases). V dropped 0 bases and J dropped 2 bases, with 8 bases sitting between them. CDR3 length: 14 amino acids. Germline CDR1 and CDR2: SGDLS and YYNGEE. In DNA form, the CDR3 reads TGTGCCAGCAGCGTAGCCCAGGGAAACACTGAAGCTTTCTTT. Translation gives CASSVAQGNTEAFF. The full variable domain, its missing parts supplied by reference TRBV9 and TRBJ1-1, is DSGVTQTPKHLITATGQRVTLRCSPRSGDLSVYWYQQSLDQGLQFLIQYYNGEERAKGNILERFSAQQFPDLHSELNLSSLELGDSALYFCASSVAQGNTEAFFGQGTRLTVV.

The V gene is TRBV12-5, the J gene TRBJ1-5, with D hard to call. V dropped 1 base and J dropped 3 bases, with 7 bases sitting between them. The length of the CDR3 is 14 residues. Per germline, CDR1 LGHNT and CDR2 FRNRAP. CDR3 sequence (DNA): TGTGCTAGTGGTTTGGGGGGAGACAATCAGCCCCAGCATTTT. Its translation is CASGLGGDNQPQHF. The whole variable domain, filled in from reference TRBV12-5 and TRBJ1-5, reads DARVTQTPRHKVTEMGQEVTMRCQPILGHNTVFWYRQTMMQGLELLAYFRNRAPLDDSGMPKDRFSAEMPDATLATLKIQPSEPRDSAVYFCASGLGGDNQPQHFGDGTRLSIL.

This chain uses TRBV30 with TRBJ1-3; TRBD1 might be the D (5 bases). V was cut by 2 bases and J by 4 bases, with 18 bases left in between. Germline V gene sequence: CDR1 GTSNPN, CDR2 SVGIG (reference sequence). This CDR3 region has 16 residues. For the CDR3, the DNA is TGTGCCTGGAGTCAGGGAGGTCTGGGCCGGGGAAACACCATATATTTT. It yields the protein CAWSQGGLGRGNTIYF. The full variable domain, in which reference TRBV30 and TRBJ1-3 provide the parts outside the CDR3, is SQTIHQWPATLVQPVGSPLSLECTVEGTSNPNLYWYRQAAGRGLQLLFYSVGIGQISSEVPQNLSASRPQDRQFILSSKKLLLSDSGFYLCAWSQGGLGRGNTIYFGEGSWLTVV.

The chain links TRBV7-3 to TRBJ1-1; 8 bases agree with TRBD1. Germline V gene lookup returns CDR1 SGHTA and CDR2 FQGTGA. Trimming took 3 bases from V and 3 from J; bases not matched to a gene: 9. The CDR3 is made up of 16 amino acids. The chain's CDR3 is CASSLVVGQGYTEAFF. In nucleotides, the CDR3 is TGTGCCAGCAGCTTGGTTGTTGGACAGGGTTACACTGAAGCTTTCTTT.

This CDR3 reads CASSPMTGGRVGSPLHF. CDR3 sequence (DNA): TGTGCCAGCAGCCCAATGACAGGGGGCAGGGTCGGCTCACCCCTCCACTTT. The chain uses TRBV5-6 and TRBJ1-6, with 10 positions matching TRBD1. This CDR3 contains 17 residues. The V gene's germline CDR1 is SGHDT and CDR2 YYEEEE. J lost 10 bases, V lost 4 bases, and 14 bases had no gene match.

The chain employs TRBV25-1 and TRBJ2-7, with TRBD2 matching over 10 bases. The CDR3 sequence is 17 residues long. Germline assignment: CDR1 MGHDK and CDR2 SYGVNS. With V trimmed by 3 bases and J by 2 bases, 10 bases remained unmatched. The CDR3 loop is CASSEPDSGGPTYEQYF. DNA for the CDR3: TGTGCCAGCAGTGAGCCCGATAGCGGGGGGCCCACCTACGAGCAGTACTTC.